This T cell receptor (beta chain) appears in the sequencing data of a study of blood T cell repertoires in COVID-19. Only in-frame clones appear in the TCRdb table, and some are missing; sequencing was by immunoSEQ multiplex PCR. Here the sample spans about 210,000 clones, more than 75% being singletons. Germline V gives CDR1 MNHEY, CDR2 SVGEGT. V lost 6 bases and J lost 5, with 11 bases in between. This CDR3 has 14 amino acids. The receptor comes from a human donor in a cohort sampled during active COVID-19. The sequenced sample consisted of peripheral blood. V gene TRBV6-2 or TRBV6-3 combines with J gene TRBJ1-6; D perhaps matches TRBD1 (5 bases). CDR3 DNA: TGTGCCAGCAGCCAGGGACTGAATAATTCACCCCTCCACTTT. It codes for CASSQGLNNSPLHF.